The T cell receptor beta chain described here comes from a study of early T cells in non-severe SARS-CoV-2 infection (dated by TCRdb to about 2021). Regarding the complete study: Because TCR sequencing relied on bulk RNA taken from unsorted whole blood, pairing of alpha and beta chains was not possible.

What the research found in general, with its limitations: VDJdb matching was skewed toward anti-spike CD8 responses, so virus-specific expansions were likely underestimated and private and CD4 specificities were missed.

Libraries were made using 5' RACE. The instrument was a NextSeq 500. In the TCR library protocol, unique molecular identifiers were attached to individual cDNA molecules to correct for PCR bias and sequencing error. TCR alpha and beta chains were both sequenced, and the abundances of alpha and beta sequences in each sample were closely correlated with each other. Under the source paper's analysis protocol: V gene, J gene and CDR3 annotation of TCR sequences was performed with Decombinator V4. Expanded TCRs were defined as changing significantly between any two time points under a Poisson model with p below 0.0001. TCR abundances were normalised to the total number of TCRs sequenced per sample and expressed as counts per million. VDJdb, accessed on 1 November 2021, was searched for TCRs annotated for CMV, EBV and SARS-CoV-2, and TCRs annotated for more than one antigen were excluded. TCRdb trimmed public reads at Q25 via fastp, called clones via MiXCR and kept in-frame beta chains. Each entry is one CDR3 protein sequence, shown with its most common DNA and genes. The V and J calls, along with clone size, are taken from TCRdb and not from the paper's own processing. Within this sample are some 90,000 distinct CDR3 sequences, with 15% of them counted one time only. Less than 7% of the sample rests with the top ten.

The study was a case-control design nested within a healthcare worker cohort in London, UK, with weekly nasopharyngeal swab PCR tests and blood sampling. Healthcare workers were recruited during the week of the UK lockdown, between 23 and 31 March 2020, and followed weekly for up to roughly 15 weeks. The table lists this clonotype with a few counts. The specificity of this receptor is unknown. The record has no base qualities; no much larger clone is one base away. The TCR sequence derives from an adult who was a healthcare worker with PCR-confirmed SARS-CoV-2 infection or an uninfected control (not recorded which). Sequenced: whole blood.

The sequenced DNA: TGTGCCAGCAGCGTAGACCCCTCCCCCCTAGGAACGCAGTATTTT. This yields the protein CASSVDPSPLGTQYF. The rearranged segments are TRBV9 and TRBJ2-3, with no confidently assigned D gene. Trimming removed 0 bases from V and 9 bases from J, leaving 17 bases between the germline ends. In the germline V gene, CDR1 corresponds to SGDLS and CDR2 to YYNGEE. Including cysteine and phenylalanine, the CDR3 has 15 amino acids. Only the CDR3 DNA stays, 45 bases, in frame from base 1.